This T cell receptor (beta chain) was recorded in a study of control samples from healthy donors and cancer patients. This clone was observed a few times. The assay was immunoSEQ multiplex PCR, and TCRdb's table has in-frame clones only and misses some. In the table there are tens of thousands of clones, 82% of which are singletons. The sequenced sample consisted of PBMCs. The TCR originated in a man between 60 and 75 years old with colorectal cancer.

CDR3 nucleotide sequence: TGTGCCATCCTGAGGCGCGGCTTCTCTGGAAACACCATATATTTT. Its translation: CAILRRGFSGNTIYF. V is TRBV10-3 and J is TRBJ1-3; D not certain. The CDR3 loop spans 15 amino acids. V was shortened by 8 bases and J by 0 bases, with 14 bases between the two germline ends. Germline assignment: CDR1 ENHRY and CDR2 SYGVKD.